This T cell receptor beta chain was sequenced during a study of blood T cell repertoires in COVID-19. Study at large: Samples of COVID-19 (acute and convalescent) were obtained from the United States, Italy and Spain.

Living in about two dozen US areas, the participants were between roughly 18 and 90 years of age. Donors in Cohort 3 who had recovered were those with two negative PCRs, healthcare professional clearance, or resolution of their symptoms. The V gene lost 6 bases and the J gene lost 1 base, with 9 bases spanning the gap. The CDR3 runs 13 residues. Germline V gene data show CDR1 as ENHRY and CDR2 as SYGVKD. Original analysis: By means of reference gene primer amplification, nucleated cell counts were estimated. TCRdb's table, derived via immunoSEQ multiplex PCR, lists solely in-frame clones and lacks some. V and J calls and clone size are those listed in that table; D and trimming were worked out from the DNA. The data hold around 360,000 clones, with about 90% observed a single time.

This clonotype was sampled from a woman under 40 who had recovered from COVID-19. Source material: PBMCs or T cells enriched from blood (not recorded which). The chain uses TRBV10-3 and TRBJ1-2; D is unresolved. CDR3 region: CAIRDGNNYGYTF. The CDR3 DNA follows: TGTGCCATCAGGGACGGGAATAACTATGGCTACACCTTC.